Listed below are T cell receptor beta chains from one sample, sequenced in a study of blood T cell repertoires in COVID-19. The assay was immunoSEQ multiplex PCR, and TCRdb's table has in-frame clones only and misses some. The sample contains around 67,000 clones, roughly 89% of which appear only once. What was sequenced was peripheral blood. These receptors were obtained from a human donor in a cohort sampled during active COVID-19. Each CDR3 is given without its conserved first and last residue.

TRBV3-1/TRBV3-2	ASSLETPPSGNTIY
TRBV5-4	ASSSGMGYF
TRBV4-3	ASSQLPGQSNTEAF
TRBV30	AWSLGEGATGYT
TRBV30	ACHLPVTYGYT
TRBV18	ASSRSRAGPSDTQY
TRBV4-3	ASSQDRTGGNEQY
TRBV28	ASSSRDRGFQPQH
TRBV6-5	ASSDSGTGGYEQY
TRBV4-3	ASSQASGGANVLT
TRBV30	AWSRGFGGGAHEQY
TRBV11-2	ASSPQVAGGSNNEQF
TRBV28	ASSLSPRAIRNYEQY
TRBV27	ASSLRSGSSYEQY
TRBV6-2/TRBV6-3	ASSYGGQPQH
TRBV10-1	ASSDSPRSPLH
TRBV14	ASSHDGWYEQY
TRBV27	ASRGQPSLGYGYT
TRBV5-8	ASRQPYGYT
TRBV7-6	ASSPSRDRARPGYT
TRBV11-2	ASSFWTGYMTGANVLT
TRBV6-5	ASSSTGAEKLF
TRBV29-1	SVEDEESRGYEQY
TRBV6-5	ASTQGQPQH
TRBV5-4	ASSVPGSGVYGYT
TRBV6-6	ASSPPGVQPQH
TRBV7-3	ASSLDTGKAF
TRBV11-2	ASSSGRGGSKDSPLH
TRBV5-4	ASSSGFAGSYEQY
TRBV5-1	ASSLAFRSSYNSPLH
TRBV27	ASSLAAGLNEQY
TRBV11-2	ASSSVGQGYEQY